This T cell receptor (beta chain) was recovered during a study of blood T cell repertoires in COVID-19. About the research overall: Donors in the United States, Italy and Spain gave samples during acute or convalescent COVID-19. Sample material is recorded as cDNA or gDNA derived from T cells, B-cell-depleted T cells, or PBMCs.

Produced via immunoSEQ multiplex PCR; TCRdb's table is partial and in-frame only. The table includes some 65,000 clones, about 74% detected once. Sequenced input: peripheral blood. This clonotype was obtained from an elderly woman with acute or convalescent COVID-19.

CDR3 sequence: CASSPAVTYTQYF. In DNA, the CDR3 is TGTGCCAGCAGTCCCGCCGTAACTTATACGCAGTATTTT. The chain links TRBV6-2 or TRBV6-3 to TRBJ2-3; D is unresolved. V lost 5 bases and J lost 7, with 13 bases in between. CDR1 is MNHEY, CDR2 SVGEGT, per germline. The CDR3 contains 13 residues.